Presented here are 25 T cell receptor beta chains from one specimen sequenced in a study of T cell responses to AZD1222 COVID-19 vaccine (dated by TCRdb to the early 2020s). Receptors were amplified or captured by the immunoSEQ multiplex PCR assay. TCRdb limited this immuneACCESS table to in-frame rearrangements with V and J called. A share of clones is missing; checked studies link under half to unresolved V genes, and the rest is unexplained. The sample contains more than 30,000 clones, 80% to 95% of them found a single time. About 48% of the sample is taken by the ten largest. The intended sense of this specimen's time point label: baseline before first vaccination. The specimen comprised peripheral blood, sampled on day 0 of AZD1222 vaccination. Every receptor here comes from an adult in good health.

This clone has a single count. The chain is built from TRBV11-3 and TRBJ1-1; possibly TRBD1 for D (5 bases). The germline V gene encodes CDR1 SGHNT and CDR2 YENEEA. V lost 1 base, J lost 5 bases, and 8 bases lay in between. The CDR3 has 13 amino acids. As DNA, the CDR3 is TGTGCCAGCAGCTTAGGAGGGGAAACTGAAGCTTTCTTT. It is translated as CASSLGGETEAFF. Full variable domain (rest looked up from reference TRBV11-3 and TRBJ1-1): EAGVVQSPRYKIIEKKQPVAFWCNPISGHNTLYWYLQNLGQGPELLIRYENEEAVDDSQLPKDRFSAERLKGVDSTLKIQPAELGDSAVYLCASSLGGETEAFFGQGTRLTVV.

CDR3 sequence (DNA): TGTGCCAGCAGTTGGTCGGTAGGGGGCTCTGGGGAGCAGTACTTC. It encodes CASSWSVGGSGEQYF. The gene calls are TRBV28 and TRBJ2-7, with 7 bases fitting TRBD1. The CDR3 contains 15 residues. Unmatched junction bases numbered 13, after V lost 4 bases and J lost 7 bases. Germline CDR1 is MDHEN and CDR2 is SYDVKM.

This sequence joins TRBV19 and TRBJ2-7, with D possibly TRBD2 on 6 matching bases. V shed 7 bases and J shed 8 bases, with 12 bases lying between them. This CDR3 has 11 amino acids. Germline CDR1 reads LNHDA; CDR2 reads SQIVND (reference sequence). CDR3 DNA: TGTGCCAGTAAGGAGGGGACGAAGCAGTACTTC. Its protein is CASKEGTKQYF.

About this clone: At one boundary the junction diverges from the germline segment, which might be a read error. This rearrangement joins TRBV4-3 to TRBJ1-2, with D perhaps matching TRBD1 (6 bases). The CDR3 spans 14 residues. The germline V gene has CDR1 LGHNA and CDR2 YSLEER. The CDR3 loop reads CASSQDSYRDTKIF. CDR3 DNA: TGCGCCAGCAGCCAAGATTCTTACCGGGACACCAAAATTTTC.

The chain has TRBV9 and TRBJ1-2, with 7 bases aligning to TRBD1. Germline lookup yields CDR1 SGDLS and CDR2 YYNGEE. J gave up 2 bases and V 4 bases, and 17 bases lay outside the gene matches. The CDR3 is 18 residues long. The CDR3 loop is CASSHGTQGTARNYGYTF. CDR3 DNA: TGTGCCAGCAGCCATGGGACCCAAGGGACAGCTCGAAACTATGGCTACACCTTC.

The rearrangement links TRBV19 to TRBJ1-2; tentatively, D is TRBD1 (5 bases). V dropped 3 bases and J dropped 6 bases, with 20 bases sitting between them. The CDR3 runs to 16 residues. Germline V CDR1 and CDR2: LNHDA, SQIVND (reference sequence). The CDR3 loop reads CASSMTVGIPRDGYTF. The CDR3 bases are TGTGCCAGTAGTATGACAGTGGGTATCCCCCGCGATGGCTACACCTTC.

This chain connects TRBV5-4 to TRBJ2-3; D possibly corresponds to TRBD1 (6 bases). Germline-derived CDR1 and CDR2 are SGHNT and YYREEE (reference sequence). The CDR3 consists of 15 residues. With 5 bases removed from V and 3 bases from J, the gap between germline ends came to 16 bases. The CDR3 bases are TGTGCCAGCAGGCCCTCCGGGACATTGACAGATACGCAGTATTTT. It translates to CASRPSGTLTDTQYF.

This clone was recorded only once. The chain has TRBV7-7 and TRBJ2-5, with D perhaps assigned TRBD1 or TRBD2 (5 bases each). Germline-derived CDR1 and CDR2 are SSHAT and FNYEAQ (reference sequence). CDR3 length: 15 amino acids. V lost 0 bases and J lost 4, with 12 bases in between. The DNA for the CDR3 is TGTGCCAGCAGCTTAGCTGGTGGGGACCCAGAGACCCAGTACTTC. Translation: CASSLAGGDPETQYF.

This clone came up once. J is TRBJ1-2 and V is TRBV5-6; TRBD1 is a possible D gene (5 bases). Germline assignment: CDR1 SGHDT and CDR2 YYEEEE. V dropped 0 bases and J dropped 3 bases, with 12 bases sitting between them. This CDR3 contains 15 residues. The CDR3: CASSLAGRGDYGYTF. CDR3 sequence (DNA): TGTGCCAGCAGCTTGGCGGGGAGAGGGGACTATGGCTACACCTTC.

This clone was observed a single time. This chain connects TRBV14 to TRBJ1-3; possible D gene TRBD1, 5 bases. The CDR3 sequence is 14 residues long. In germline, CDR1 is SGHDN, CDR2 FVKESK. V was clipped by 1 base and J by 2 bases, with 6 bases between them. The CDR3 sequence is CASSQVGAGNTIYF. CDR3 DNA: TGTGCCAGCAGCCAAGTAGGGGCTGGAAACACCATATATTTT.

The sample holds one count of this clone. The rearrangement joins TRBV6-5 to TRBJ2-7, with D perhaps TRBD2 (5 bases). V dropped 8 bases and J dropped 9 bases, with 14 bases sitting between them. The CDR3 covers 11 residues. The germline gives CDR1 MNHEY, CDR2 SVGAGI. The DNA for the CDR3 is TGTGCCAGCGGCCCCGGGGTTTGGCAGTACTTC. Its translation: CASGPGVWQYF.

The chain employs TRBV5-1 and TRBJ1-2; a weak D match, TRBD1 (5 bases). The CDR3 runs 13 residues. Germline values: CDR1 SGHRS, CDR2 YFSETQ. Trimming shortened V by 0 bases and J by 6 bases, and 9 bases separated the two germline ends. CDR3 residues: CASSLAGGNGYTF. CDR3 DNA sequence: TGCGCCAGCAGCTTGGCGGGGGGTAATGGCTACACCTTC.

This rearrangement joins TRBV11-3 to TRBJ2-2; 8 bases map to TRBD2. V shed 5 bases, J shed 4 bases, and the junction held 6 bases outside the gene matches. Looked up from germline, CDR1 is SGHNT and CDR2 is YENEEA. The CDR3 contains 15 residues. In DNA, the CDR3 is TGTGCCAGCAGCCCCGCGGGGGGTGGCACCGGGGAGCTGTTTTTT. Residues: CASSPAGGGTGELFF.

The CDR3 is CASSTKPGYSPLHF. The CDR3, as DNA: TGTGCCAGCAGCACAAAGCCGGGGTATTCACCCCTCCACTTT. V usage is TRBV5-6 and J usage is TRBJ1-6; D call uncertain. The CDR3 has 14 residues. V lost 4 bases to trimming and J lost 8 bases, with 13 bases between them. The V gene's germline CDR1 is SGHDT and CDR2 YYEEEE. The whole variable domain, remainder taken from reference TRBV5-6 and TRBJ1-6, is DAGVTQSPTHLIKTRGQQVTLRCSPKSGHDTVSWYQQALGQGPQFIFQYYEEEERQRGNFPDRFSGHQFPNYSSELNVNALLLGDSALYLCASSTKPGYSPLHFGNGTRLTVT.

The chain joins TRBV12-3 or TRBV12-4 to TRBJ1-5; D ambiguous. Trimming cost V 2 bases and J 13 bases, with 12 bases left between them. The CDR3 has 12 residues. CDR3 bases: TGTGCCAGCAGTTTAAGAGGAGGCCCTCAGCATTTT. Its protein product is CASSLRGGPQHF.

The rearrangement uses TRBV2 and TRBJ1-2; D is uncertain. CDR1 and CDR2 (germline): SNHLY, FYNNEI. V was pared by 4 bases and J by 12 bases, with 12 bases between. The CDR3 totals 11 residues. This CDR3 reads CASSATGVNTF. DNA for the CDR3: TGTGCCAGCAGTGCTACCGGCGTAAACACCTTC. Full variable domain (remainder filled in from reference TRBV2 and TRBJ1-2): EPEVTQTPSHQVTQMGQEVILRCVPISNHLYFYWYRQILGQKVEFLVSFYNNEISEKSEIFDDQFSVERPDGSNFTLKIRSTKLEDSAMYFCASSATGVNTFGSGTRLTVV.

The V and J genes are TRBV19 and TRBJ1-1; D perhaps matches TRBD1 (5 bases). Germline CDR1 LNHDA, CDR2 SQIVND (reference sequence). V was shortened by 6 bases and J by 3 bases, with 11 bases between the two germline ends. The CDR3 totals 13 residues. The CDR3 nucleotides are TGTGCCAGTAGGGGGCGCGGGTACACTGAAGCTTTCTTT. Residues: CASRGRGYTEAFF.

The V and J genes are TRBV18 and TRBJ1-4, with 7 bases lining up with TRBD1. Germline trimming cut 0 bases from V and 4 bases from J; bases unmatched to any gene: 2. The CDR3 sequence is 15 residues long. Germline CDR1 and CDR2: KGHSH and LQKENI. CDR3 protein: CASSPPGTVNEKLFF. CDR3 sequence (DNA): TGTGCCAGCTCACCACCCGGGACAGTTAATGAAAAACTGTTTTTT.

The chain links TRBV28 to TRBJ2-4; tentatively, D is TRBD2 (5 bases). Trimming left V 3 bases short and J 3 bases short, with 15 bases between. The CDR3 consists of 16 residues. Germline CDR1 and CDR2: MDHEN and SYDVKM. The CDR3 DNA reads as TGTGCCAGCAGTTTTATCGGGGTGTTTGGCAAAAACATTCAGTACTTC. This encodes CASSFIGVFGKNIQYF. Supplemented by reference TRBV28 and TRBJ2-4, the full variable domain reads DVKVTQSSRYLVKRTGEKVFLECVQDMDHENMFWYRQDPGLGLRLIYFSYDVKMKEKGDIPEGYSVSREKKERFSLILESASTNQTSMYLCASSFIGVFGKNIQYFGAGTRLSVL.

This chain joins TRBV7-2 and TRBJ1-1, with a possible D match to TRBD1 (6 bases). From germline, CDR1 is SGHTA and CDR2 FQGNSA. The ends were cut back, 1 base at V and 0 bases at J, with 6 bases in the middle. The CDR3 runs 14 residues. The CDR3 is CASSLGQVNTEAFF. CDR3 DNA: TGTGCCAGCAGCTTAGGACAGGTGAACACTGAAGCTTTCTTT. Filled out from reference TRBV7-2 and TRBJ1-1, the complete variable domain reads GAGVSQSPSNKVTEKGKDVELRCDPISGHTALYWYRQSLGQGLEFLIYFQGNSAPDKSGLPSDRFSAERTGGSVSTLTIQRTQQEDSAVYLCASSLGQVNTEAFFGQGTRLTVV.

The chain employs TRBV7-2 and TRBJ1-5; no definite D call. Trimming stripped 5 bases from V and 5 bases from J, with 10 bases between. The CDR3 has 13 amino acids. CDR1 and CDR2 from the germline V gene are SGHTA and FQGNSA. The CDR3 reads CASSRWADQPQHF. CDR3 in DNA: TGTGCCAGCAGCAGGTGGGCAGATCAGCCCCAGCATTTT.

V and J are TRBV7-9 and TRBJ2-6; D unclear. V was cut by 5 bases and J by 2 bases, with 16 bases left in between. CDR1 is SEHNR and CDR2 is FQNEAQ in the germline V gene (reference sequence). This CDR3 has 17 amino acids. CDR3 amino acids: CASSRTVSITGANVLTF. The CDR3 nucleotides read TGTGCCAGCAGCAGGACGGTCTCCATTACTGGGGCCAACGTCCTGACTTTC.

In DNA, the CDR3 is TGTGCCAGCAGCTTAGGAGGGTTTGGGATTAATTCACCCCTCCACTTT. This sequence encodes CASSLGGFGINSPLHF. The chain recombines TRBV11-2 with TRBJ1-6, with D hard to call. V was cut by 1 base and J by 6 bases, with 13 bases left in between. The CDR3 has 16 amino acids. Germline loops: CDR1 SGHAT, CDR2 FQNNGV.

The chain carries TRBV5-4 and TRBJ2-3; D call uncertain. V was pared by 4 bases and J by 4 bases, with 13 bases between. CDR3 length: 14 amino acids. CDR1 and CDR2 from the germline V gene are SGHNT and YYREEE (reference sequence). The CDR3 sequence is CASSVSAIADTQYF. The DNA of the CDR3 is TGTGCCAGCAGCGTGAGTGCTATCGCAGATACGCAGTATTTT.

The chain combines TRBV9 with TRBJ1-4; no clear D. CDR3 length equals 12 residues. V shed 3 bases and J shed 7 bases, with 7 bases lying between them. CDR1 and CDR2 (germline): SGDLS, YYNGEE. The CDR3 DNA sequence: TGTGCCAGCAGCGGCTCAGGTGAAAAACTGTTTTTT. As protein: CASSGSGEKLFF.